This TCR beta chain was identified during a study of blood T cell repertoires in COVID-19. Assay: immunoSEQ multiplex PCR; the TCRdb copy retains only in-frame clones and omits some. The sample yields 150,000 to 200,000 clones, roughly 90% seen once. J gave up 4 bases and V 6 bases, and 9 bases lay outside the gene matches. The germline CDR1 and CDR2 sequences are SGHRS and YFSETQ. The CDR3 is 15 residues long. The chain has TRBV5-1 and TRBJ2-2; 7 bases map to TRBD1. The sample taken for sequencing was peripheral blood. This TCR was recovered from a man between 60 and 70 years old with active or convalescent COVID-19. This CDR3 reads CASTWETGFTGELFF. The CDR3 nucleotides are TGCGCCAGCACGTGGGAGACAGGGTTCACCGGGGAGCTGTTTTTT.